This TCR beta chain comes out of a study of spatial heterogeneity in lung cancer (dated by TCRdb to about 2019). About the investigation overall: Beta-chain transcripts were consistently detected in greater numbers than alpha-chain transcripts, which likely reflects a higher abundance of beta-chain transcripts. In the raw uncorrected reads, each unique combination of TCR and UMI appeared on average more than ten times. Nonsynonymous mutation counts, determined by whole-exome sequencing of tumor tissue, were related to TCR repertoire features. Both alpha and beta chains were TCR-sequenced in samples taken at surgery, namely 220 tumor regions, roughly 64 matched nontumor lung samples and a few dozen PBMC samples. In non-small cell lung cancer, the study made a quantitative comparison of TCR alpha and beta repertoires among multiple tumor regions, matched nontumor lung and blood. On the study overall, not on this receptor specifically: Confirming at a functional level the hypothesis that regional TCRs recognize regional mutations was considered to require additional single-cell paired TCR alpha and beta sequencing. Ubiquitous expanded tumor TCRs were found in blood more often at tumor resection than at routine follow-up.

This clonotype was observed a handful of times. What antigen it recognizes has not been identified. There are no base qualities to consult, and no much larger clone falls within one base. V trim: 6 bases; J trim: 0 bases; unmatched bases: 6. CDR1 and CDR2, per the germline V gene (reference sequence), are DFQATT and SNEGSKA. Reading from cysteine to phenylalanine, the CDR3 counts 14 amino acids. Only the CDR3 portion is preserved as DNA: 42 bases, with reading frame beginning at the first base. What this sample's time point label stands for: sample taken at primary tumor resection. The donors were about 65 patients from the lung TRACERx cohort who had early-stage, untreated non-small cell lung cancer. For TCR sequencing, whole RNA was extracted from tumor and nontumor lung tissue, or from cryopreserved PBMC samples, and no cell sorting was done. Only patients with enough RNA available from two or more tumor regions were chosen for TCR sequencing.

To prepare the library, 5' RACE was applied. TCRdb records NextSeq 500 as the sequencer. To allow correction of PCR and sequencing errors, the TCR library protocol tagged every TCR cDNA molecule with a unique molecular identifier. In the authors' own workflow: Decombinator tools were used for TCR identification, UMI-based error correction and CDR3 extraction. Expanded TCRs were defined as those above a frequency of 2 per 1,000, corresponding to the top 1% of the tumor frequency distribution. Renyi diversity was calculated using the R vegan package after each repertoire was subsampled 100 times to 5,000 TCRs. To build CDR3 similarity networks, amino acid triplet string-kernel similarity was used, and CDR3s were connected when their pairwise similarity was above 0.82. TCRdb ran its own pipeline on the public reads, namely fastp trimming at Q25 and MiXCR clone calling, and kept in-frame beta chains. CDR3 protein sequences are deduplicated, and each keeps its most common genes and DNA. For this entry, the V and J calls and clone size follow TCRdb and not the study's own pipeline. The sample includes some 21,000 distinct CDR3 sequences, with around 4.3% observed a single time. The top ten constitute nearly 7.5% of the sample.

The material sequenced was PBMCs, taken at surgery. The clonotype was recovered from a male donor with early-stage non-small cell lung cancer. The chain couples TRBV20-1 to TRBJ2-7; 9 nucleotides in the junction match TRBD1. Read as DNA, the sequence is TGCAGTGCCGAGCCGGGACAGGGCTCCTACGAGCAGTACTTC. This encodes CSAEPGQGSYEQYF.